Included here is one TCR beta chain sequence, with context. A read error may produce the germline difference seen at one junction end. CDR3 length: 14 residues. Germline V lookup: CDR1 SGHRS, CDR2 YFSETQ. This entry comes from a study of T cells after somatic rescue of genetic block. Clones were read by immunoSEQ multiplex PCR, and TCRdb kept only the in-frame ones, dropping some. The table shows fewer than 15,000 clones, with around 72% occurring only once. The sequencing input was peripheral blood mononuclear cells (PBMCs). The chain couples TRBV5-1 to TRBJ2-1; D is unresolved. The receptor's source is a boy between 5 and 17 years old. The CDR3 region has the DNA TGCGCCAGCAGCTTGTTCTCGGACCCCAATGTGCAGTTCTTC. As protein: CASSLFSDPNVQFF.